A single sample gave rise to the 2 T cell receptor beta chains below, sequenced in a study of T cells after yellow fever vaccination. Each CDR3 protein is one row after TCRdb ran MiXCR on the 5' RACE reads. The repertoire holds some 240,000 distinct CDR3 sequences, approximately 3.6% seen once, with around 19% in the top ten. The input for sequencing was PBMCs, taken 15 days after the yellow fever booster vaccination. These receptor sequences come from a man between 18 and 35 years old who received the YFV17D yellow fever vaccine.

This clonotype appeared many times. The rearrangement links TRBV20-1 to TRBJ2-3, with 11 nucleotides matching TRBD2. This CDR3 is 16 amino acids long. Germline CDR1 DFQATT, CDR2 SNEGSKA (reference sequence). Germline trimming cut 2 bases from V and 0 bases from J; bases unmatched to any gene: 4. CDR3 DNA sequence: TGCAGTGCTAGAACTAGCGGGGGCACTAGCACAGATACGCAGTATTTT. This encodes CSARTSGGTSTDTQYF.

This clonotype was seen repeatedly, ten times or more. V usage is TRBV5-6 and J usage is TRBJ1-3; no reliable D call. Germline values: CDR1 SGHDT, CDR2 YYEEEE. The CDR3 extends over 13 amino acids. V was pared by 0 bases and J by 7 bases, with 8 bases between. The CDR3 loop reads CASSLATRNTIYF. The CDR3 coding sequence is TGTGCCAGCAGCTTGGCTACCAGGAACACCATATATTTT.